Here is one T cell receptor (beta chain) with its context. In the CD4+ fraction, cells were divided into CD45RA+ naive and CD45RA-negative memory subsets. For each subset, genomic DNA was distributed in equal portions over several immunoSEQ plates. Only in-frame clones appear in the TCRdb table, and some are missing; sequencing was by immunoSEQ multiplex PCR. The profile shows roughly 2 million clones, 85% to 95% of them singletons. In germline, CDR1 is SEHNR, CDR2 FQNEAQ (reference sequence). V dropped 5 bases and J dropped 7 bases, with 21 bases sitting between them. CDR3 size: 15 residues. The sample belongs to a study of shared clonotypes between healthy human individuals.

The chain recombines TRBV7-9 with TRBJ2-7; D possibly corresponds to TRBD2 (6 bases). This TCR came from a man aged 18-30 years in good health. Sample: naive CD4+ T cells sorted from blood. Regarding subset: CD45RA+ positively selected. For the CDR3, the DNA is TGTGCCAGCAGCCCTCGCGGGGCGACGGTTGGGGAGCAGTACTTC. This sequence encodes CASSPRGATVGEQYF.